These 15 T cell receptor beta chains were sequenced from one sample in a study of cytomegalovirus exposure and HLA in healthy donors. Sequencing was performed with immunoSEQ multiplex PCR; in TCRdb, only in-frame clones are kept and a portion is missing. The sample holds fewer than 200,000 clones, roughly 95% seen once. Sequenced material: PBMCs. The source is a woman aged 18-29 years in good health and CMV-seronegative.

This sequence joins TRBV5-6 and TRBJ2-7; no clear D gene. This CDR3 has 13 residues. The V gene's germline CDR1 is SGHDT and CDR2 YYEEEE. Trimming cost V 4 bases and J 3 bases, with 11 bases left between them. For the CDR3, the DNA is TGTGCCAGCAGCCTAAAACTGGTCTACGAGCAGTACTTC. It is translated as CASSLKLVYEQYF.

For the CDR3, the DNA is TGTGCCAGCAGCTTGGGTACTAGCGGATACAATGAGCAGTTCTTC. This encodes CASSLGTSGYNEQFF. This sequence joins TRBV5-6 and TRBJ2-1; 8 bases map to TRBD2. CDR3 size: 15 residues. Germline V gives CDR1 SGHDT, CDR2 YYEEEE. V shed 0 bases, J shed 4 bases, and the junction held 3 bases outside the gene matches.

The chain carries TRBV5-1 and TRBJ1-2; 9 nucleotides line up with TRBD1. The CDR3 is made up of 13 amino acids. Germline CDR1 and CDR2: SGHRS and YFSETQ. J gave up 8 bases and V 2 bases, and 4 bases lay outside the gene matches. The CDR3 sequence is CASSFGQGKGYTF. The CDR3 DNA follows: TGCGCCAGCAGCTTCGGACAGGGGAAAGGCTACACCTTC.

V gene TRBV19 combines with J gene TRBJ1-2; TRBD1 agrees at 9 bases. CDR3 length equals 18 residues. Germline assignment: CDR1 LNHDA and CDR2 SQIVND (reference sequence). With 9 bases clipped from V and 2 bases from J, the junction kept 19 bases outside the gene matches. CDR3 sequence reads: CASSMLGRDRGKNYGYTF. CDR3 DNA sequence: TGTGCCAGCTCTATGTTGGGCCGAGACAGGGGGAAAAACTATGGCTACACCTTC.

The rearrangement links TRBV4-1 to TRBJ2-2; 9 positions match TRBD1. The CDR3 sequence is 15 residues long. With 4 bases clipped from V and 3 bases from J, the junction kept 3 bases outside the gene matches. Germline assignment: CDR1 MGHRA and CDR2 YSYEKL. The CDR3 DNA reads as TGCGCCAGCAGCCCTAGGGACAGGGACACCGGGGAGCTGTTTTTT. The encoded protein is CASSPRDRDTGELFF.

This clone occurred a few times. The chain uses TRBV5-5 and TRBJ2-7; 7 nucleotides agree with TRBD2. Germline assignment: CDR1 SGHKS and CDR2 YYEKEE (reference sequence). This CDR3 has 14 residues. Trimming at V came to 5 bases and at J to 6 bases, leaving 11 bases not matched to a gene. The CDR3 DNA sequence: TGTGCCAGCAGTTGGTTGGGACTATCATCCGAGCAGTACTTC. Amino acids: CASSWLGLSSEQYF. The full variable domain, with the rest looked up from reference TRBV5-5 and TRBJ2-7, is DAGVTQSPTHLIKTRGQQVTLRCSPISGHKSVSWYQQVLGQGPQFIFQYYEKEERGRGNFPDRFSARQFPNYSSELNVNALLLGDSALYLCASSWLGLSSEQYFGPGTRLTVT.

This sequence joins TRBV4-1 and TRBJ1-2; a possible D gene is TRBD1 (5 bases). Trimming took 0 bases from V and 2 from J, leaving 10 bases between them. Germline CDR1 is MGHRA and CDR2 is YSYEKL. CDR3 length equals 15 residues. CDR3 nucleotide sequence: TGCGCCAGCAGCCAAGATTCTCCAGGGAACTATGGCTACACCTTC. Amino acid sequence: CASSQDSPGNYGYTF.

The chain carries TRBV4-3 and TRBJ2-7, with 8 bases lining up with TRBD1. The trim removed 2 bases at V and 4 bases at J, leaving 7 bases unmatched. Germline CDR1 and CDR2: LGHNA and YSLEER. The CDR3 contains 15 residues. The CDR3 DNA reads TGCGCCAGCAGCCAACCTATGACAGGGGAGTACGAGCAGTACTTC. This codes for CASSQPMTGEYEQYF.

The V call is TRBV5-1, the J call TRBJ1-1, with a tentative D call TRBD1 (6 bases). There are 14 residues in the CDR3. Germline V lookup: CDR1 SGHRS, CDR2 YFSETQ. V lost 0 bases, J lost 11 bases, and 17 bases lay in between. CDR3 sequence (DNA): TGCGCCAGCAGCTTGGCCGCGACAGGCACGGGTGCTTTCTTT. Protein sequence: CASSLAATGTGAFF.

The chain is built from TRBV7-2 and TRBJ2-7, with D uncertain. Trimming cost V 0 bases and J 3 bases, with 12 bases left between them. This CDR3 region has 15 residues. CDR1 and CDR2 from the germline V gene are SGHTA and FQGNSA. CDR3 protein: CASSLARGYNYEQYF. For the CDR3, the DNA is TGTGCCAGCAGCTTAGCCAGAGGCTACAACTACGAGCAGTACTTC.

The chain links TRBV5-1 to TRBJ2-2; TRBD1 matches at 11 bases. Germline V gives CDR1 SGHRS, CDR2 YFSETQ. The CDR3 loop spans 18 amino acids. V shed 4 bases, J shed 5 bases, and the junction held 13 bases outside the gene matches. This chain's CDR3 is CASSLPGQGAGGTGELFF. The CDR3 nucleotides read TGCGCCAGCAGCCTTCCCGGACAGGGGGCCGGTGGGACCGGGGAGCTGTTTTTT.

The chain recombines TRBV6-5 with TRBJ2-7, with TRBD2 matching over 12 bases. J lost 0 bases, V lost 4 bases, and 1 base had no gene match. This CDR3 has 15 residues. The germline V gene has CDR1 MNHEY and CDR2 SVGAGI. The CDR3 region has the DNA TGTGCCAGCAGTTTACTAGCGGGGGGCTCCTACGAGCAGTACTTC. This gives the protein CASSLLAGGSYEQYF.

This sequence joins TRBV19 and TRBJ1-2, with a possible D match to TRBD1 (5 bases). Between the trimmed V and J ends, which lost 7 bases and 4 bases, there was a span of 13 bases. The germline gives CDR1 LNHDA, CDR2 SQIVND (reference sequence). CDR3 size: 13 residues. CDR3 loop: CASNPTGAYGYTF. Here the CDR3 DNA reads TGTGCCAGTAACCCAACAGGAGCCTATGGCTACACCTTC. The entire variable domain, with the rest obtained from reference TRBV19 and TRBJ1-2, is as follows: DGGITQSPKYLFRKEGQNVTLSCEQNLNHDAMYWYRQDPGQGLRLIYYSQIVNDFQKGDIAEGYSVSREKKESFPLTVTSAQKNPTAFYLCASNPTGAYGYTFGSGTRLTVV.

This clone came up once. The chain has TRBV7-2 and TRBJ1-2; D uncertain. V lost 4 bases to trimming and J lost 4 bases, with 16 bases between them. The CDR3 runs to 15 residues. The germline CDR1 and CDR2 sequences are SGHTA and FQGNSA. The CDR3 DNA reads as TGTGCCAGCAGCTCCCGGGGAGGGCCCTCCTATGGCTACACCTTC. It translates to CASSSRGGPSYGYTF.

CDR3 bases: TGTGCCAGCAGCTTGCGAGATCCAGGGGCCACTGAAGCTTTCTTT. Its translation is CASSLRDPGATEAFF. V and J are TRBV5-6 and TRBJ1-1; D is perhaps TRBD1 (6 bases). Germline V gives CDR1 SGHDT, CDR2 YYEEEE. V shed 1 base and J shed 4 bases, with 14 bases lying between them. The CDR3 runs 15 residues.